Only one count was recorded for the clone carrying this TCR beta chain. This CDR3 comprises 13 residues. With 3 bases removed from V and 5 bases from J, the gap between germline ends came to 11 bases. Germline V gene data show CDR1 as SGHTA and CDR2 as FQGNSA. The source of the sample is a study of blood T cell repertoires in COVID-19. Study at large: The cDNA or gDNA used as material had been derived from T cells, B-cell-depleted T cells, or PBMCs.

Authors' analysis steps: Researchers report that nucleated cell counts were estimated from reference gene primer amplification. Using immunoSEQ multiplex PCR, the repertoire was profiled, and TCRdb retains in-frame clones only, with some absent. V, J and clone size reflect that table, while D and trimming were determined from the DNA. Of roughly 440,000 clones in the sample, 88% are singletons; the top ten hold 10% to 15%. The source material was peripheral blood. The TCR was taken from a woman aged 45-65 years with COVID-19, enrolled during active disease. The chain combines TRBV7-2 with TRBJ2-7; the D gene is possibly TRBD2 (6 bases). CDR3 bases: TGTGCCAGCAGCTTTATCAGGGAGGACGAGCAGTACTTC. Protein sequence: CASSFIREDEQYF.